This T cell receptor (beta chain) appears in the sequencing data of a study of cytomegalovirus exposure and HLA in healthy donors. Study at large: Prior work identified 120 million or so unique TCR beta sequences in 190 million or so T cells. Findings and limits, study-wide: TCR beta sequences reportedly predicted most subjects' HLA-A and HLA-B alleles accurately. According to an earlier analysis, most TCR beta V segments yielded productive rearrangements about 87% or about 30% of the time. In a later analysis, more than 15,000 TCR beta sequences were associated with HLA alleles at 0.05 false discovery rate.

The V gene lost 3 bases and the J gene lost 2 bases, with 23 bases spanning the gap. This CDR3 spans 19 amino acids. PCR involved 60 Vbeta and 13 Jbeta primers. Sequencing was performed with immunoSEQ multiplex PCR; in TCRdb, only in-frame clones are kept and a portion is missing. The top ten clones hold 2% to 2.5% of a sample with 150,000 to 200,000 clones, under 85% of them seen once. Turning to this clone: Its antigen is undetermined.

Specimen: PBMCs. The chain has TRBV23-1 and TRBJ1-5; a weak D match, TRBD1 (6 bases). TRBV23-1 falls under the ORF class, with uncertain function. This TCR was recovered from a human donor in good health. The CDR3 coding sequence is TGCGCCAGCAGTCAGCGGGGGGCGCAGCCCGAGGGGGGCAATCAGCCCCAGCATTTT. It translates to CASSQRGAQPEGGNQPQHF.